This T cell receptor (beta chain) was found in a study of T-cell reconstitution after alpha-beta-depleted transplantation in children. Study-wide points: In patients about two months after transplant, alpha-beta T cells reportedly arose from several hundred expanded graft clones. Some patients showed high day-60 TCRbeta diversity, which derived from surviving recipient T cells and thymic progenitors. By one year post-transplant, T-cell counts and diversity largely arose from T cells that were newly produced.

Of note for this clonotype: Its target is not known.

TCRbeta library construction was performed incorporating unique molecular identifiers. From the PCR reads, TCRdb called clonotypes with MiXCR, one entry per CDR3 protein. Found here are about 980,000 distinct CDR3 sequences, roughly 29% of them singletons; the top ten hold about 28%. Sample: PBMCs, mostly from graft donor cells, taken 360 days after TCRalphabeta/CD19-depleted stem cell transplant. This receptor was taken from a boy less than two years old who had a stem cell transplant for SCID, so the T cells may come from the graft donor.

CDR3 in amino acids: CASSPGWGGTGELFF. DNA for the CDR3: TGTGCCAGCAGCCCCGGCTGGGGAGGTACCGGGGAGCTGTTTTTT. V and J are TRBV9 and TRBJ2-2; D is perhaps TRBD2 (6 bases). In germline, CDR1 is SGDLS, CDR2 YYNGEE. The CDR3 is made up of 15 amino acids. Trimming took 4 bases from V and 5 from J, leaving 15 bases between them.